This T cell receptor beta chain was profiled in a study of type 1 and type 2 diabetes patients. Whole-study findings and limits: Some HECs seen only in T1D might also appear in more T2D or control samples. Type 1 diabetes repertoires were significantly less diverse than type 2 diabetes ones.

Genomic DNA was the PCR template. Amplification of the beta chain CDR3 used 30 forward and 13 reverse multiplex primers. Each CDR3 protein is one row after TCRdb ran MiXCR on the multiplex PCR reads. The sample consists of 270,000 or so distinct CDR3 sequences, around 50% of them appearing once. In regard to this clonotype: Its antigen is unidentified.

Anyone with other autoimmune disease or infection in the prior four weeks was excluded. Roughly 10 milliliters of peripheral blood were drawn from each donor. The sample comprised peripheral blood mononuclear cells (PBMCs). The source of this sequence is a man younger than 35 with type 2 diabetes.

Here the CDR3 reads CSARDAGGGGYTF. The CDR3 DNA follows: TGCAGTGCTAGAGATGCGGGGGGAGGTGGCTACACCTTC. The V call is TRBV20-1, the J call TRBJ1-2, with D possibly being TRBD1 (5 bases). There are 13 residues in the CDR3. Per the germline V gene, CDR1 is DFQATT and CDR2 is SNEGSKA (reference sequence). V was trimmed by 0 bases and J by 7 bases, leaving 12 bases between them.